This TCR beta chain was sequenced for a study of T cells after yellow fever vaccination. Overall study context: Flow sorting relied on CD3, CD45RA, CCR7 and CD95 to obtain EM, EMRA, CM and Tscm memory subsets.

General study results and limits: Post-booster repertoires again held most primary-vaccination clones (about 96% CD4, 88% CD8).

This clonotype was seen at least ten times. As TCR cDNA was made by 5'RACE template switching, a universal primer site and UMIs were added. TCRdb called the 5' RACE reads again in MiXCR, with one record for every CDR3 protein. The sample carries approximately 26,000 distinct CDR3 sequences, 4.5% recorded once. This CDR3 is 15 amino acids long. CDR1 is DFQATT and CDR2 is SNEGSKA in the germline V gene (reference sequence). Trimming cost V 0 bases and J 10 bases, with 16 bases left between them. The sequencing used PBMCs, either bulk or a sorted T-cell subset (CD4+, CD8+, memory, or dextramer-sorted; not recorded which), collected on the day of the yellow fever booster vaccination. This receptor was identified in a man aged 18 to 29 who received the YFV17D yellow fever vaccine. The chain combines TRBV20-1 with TRBJ1-6; D perhaps matches TRBD1 (6 bases). CDR3: CSARDLQGTRSPLHF. The CDR3 region has the DNA TGCAGTGCTAGAGATCTCCAGGGGACGAGATCACCCCTCCACTTT.